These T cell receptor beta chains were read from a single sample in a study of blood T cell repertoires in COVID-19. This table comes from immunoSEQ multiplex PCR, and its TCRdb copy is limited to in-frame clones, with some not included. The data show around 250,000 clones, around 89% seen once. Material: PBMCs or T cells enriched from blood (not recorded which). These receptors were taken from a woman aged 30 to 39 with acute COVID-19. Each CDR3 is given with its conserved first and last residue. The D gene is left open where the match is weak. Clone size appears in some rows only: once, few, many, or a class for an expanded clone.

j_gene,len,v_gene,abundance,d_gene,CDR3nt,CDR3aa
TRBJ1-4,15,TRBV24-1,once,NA,TGTGCCACCAGTGACCCTGTGCGGGGTGGTGAAAAACTGTTTTTT,CATSDPVRGGEKLFF
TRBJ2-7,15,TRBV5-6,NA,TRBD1,TGTGCCAGCAGCCCGGACAGGCCCGTCTCCTACGAGCAGTACTTC,CASSPDRPVSYEQYF
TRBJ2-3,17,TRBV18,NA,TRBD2,TGTGCCAGCTCACTGATAGCGGGAGGGCCCGCCACAGATACGCAGTATTTT,CASSLIAGGPATDTQYF
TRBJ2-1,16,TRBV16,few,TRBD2,TGTGCCAGCAGCCAATCCCTAGCGGGGGCACACAATGAGCAGTTCTTC,CASSQSLAGAHNEQFF
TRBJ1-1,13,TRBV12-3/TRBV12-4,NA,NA,TGTGCCAGTCACAGGGCATTGAACACTGAAGCTTTCTTT,CASHRALNTEAFF
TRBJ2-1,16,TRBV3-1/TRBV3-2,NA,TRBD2,TGTGCCAGCAGCCAAGAAGGTAGCGGGAGAGGAAATGAGCAGTTCTTC,CASSQEGSGRGNEQFF
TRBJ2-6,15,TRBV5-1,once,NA,TGCGCCAGCAGAAACCAGGTGGCTGGGGCCAACGTCCTGACTTTC,CASRNQVAGANVLTF
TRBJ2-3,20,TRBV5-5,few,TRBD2,TGTGCCAGCAGCTTGGTGTATCTGTCTAGCGGGAGCTCGGGCACAGATACGCAGTATTTT,CASSLVYLSSGSSGTDTQYF
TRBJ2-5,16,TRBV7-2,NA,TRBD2,TGTGCCAGCAGCTCCCTTCTAGCGGGAGGGCAAGAGACCCAGTACTTC,CASSSLLAGGQETQYF
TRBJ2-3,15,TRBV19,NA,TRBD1,TGTGCCAGTAGTGGCCGGGACAGGGGCACAGATACGCAGTATTTT,CASSGRDRGTDTQYF
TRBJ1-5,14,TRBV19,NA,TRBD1,TGTGCCAGTAGCCAGGGGGGTGGCAATCAGCCCCAGCATTTT,CASSQGGGNQPQHF
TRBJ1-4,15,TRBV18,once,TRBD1,TGTGCCAGCTCAGTCGGGGACAGAACTAATGAAAAACTGTTTTTT,CASSVGDRTNEKLFF
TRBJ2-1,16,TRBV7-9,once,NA,TGTGCCAGCAGCCCCAGGGGCGGGAGCTCCTACAATGAGCAGTTCTTC,CASSPRGGSSYNEQFF
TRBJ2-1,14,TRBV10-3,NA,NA,TGTGCCATCAGTGGAAATCGTGGTAGCAATGAGCAGTTCTTC,CAISGNRGSNEQFF
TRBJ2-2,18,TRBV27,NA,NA,TGTGCCAGCAGACCCACCCTCGCGGCGGGGAAGAACACCGGGGAGCTGTTTTTT,CASRPTLAAGKNTGELFF
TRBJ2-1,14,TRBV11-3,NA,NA,TGTGCCAGCAGCAGGGGCGGAAGTAACAATGAGCAGTTCTTC,CASSRGGSNNEQFF
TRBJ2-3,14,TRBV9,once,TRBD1,TGTGCCAGCAGCGAAGACAGGGACGCAGATACGCAGTATTTT,CASSEDRDADTQYF
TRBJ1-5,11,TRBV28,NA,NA,TGTGCCAGCAGTCACTATCAGCCCCAGCATTTT,CASSHYQPQHF
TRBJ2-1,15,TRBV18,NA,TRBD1,TGTGCCAGCTCACCCCCAGGGGGCGCACACAATGAGCAGTTCTTC,CASSPPGGAHNEQFF
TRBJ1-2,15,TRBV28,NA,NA,TGTGCCAGCAGTTTAGGTGGGGGCGGCTCGGGGGGCTACACCTTC,CASSLGGGGSGGYTF
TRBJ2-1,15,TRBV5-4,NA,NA,TGTGCCAGCAGCGCTCAGGGTAACTCCTACAATGAGCAGTTCTTC,CASSAQGNSYNEQFF
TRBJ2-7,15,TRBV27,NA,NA,TGTGCCAGCAGTTTGGTGGGGGCGGCCTCCTACGAGCAGTACTTC,CASSLVGAASYEQYF
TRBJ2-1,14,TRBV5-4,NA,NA,TGTGCCAGCAGCTCCGTAGATGCCTACAATGAGCAGTTCTTC,CASSSVDAYNEQFF
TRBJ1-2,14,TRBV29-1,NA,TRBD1,TGCAGCGCTGAAAGTTCAGGGGGCTTCTATGGCTACACCTTC,CSAESSGGFYGYTF
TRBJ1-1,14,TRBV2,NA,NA,TGTGCCAGCAGTGAACACGGTGAGAACACTGAAGCTTTCTTT,CASSEHGENTEAFF
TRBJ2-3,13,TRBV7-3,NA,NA,TGTGCCAGCAGCGGGGGGGCCGCAGATACGCAGTATTTT,CASSGGAADTQYF
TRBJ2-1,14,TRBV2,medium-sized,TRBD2,TGTGCCAGCAGTGATACTAGCGGGAGGAATGAGCAGTTCTTC,CASSDTSGRNEQFF
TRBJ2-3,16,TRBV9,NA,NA,TGTGCCAGCAGCCCAGCTGGGCTGGCTAGCACAGATACGCAGTATTTT,CASSPAGLASTDTQYF
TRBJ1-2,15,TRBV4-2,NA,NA,TGTGCCAGCAGCCAAGACGAGGGGGTTGGCTATGGCTACACCTTC,CASSQDEGVGYGYTF
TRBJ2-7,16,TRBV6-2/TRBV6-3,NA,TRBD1,TGTGCCAGCAGTTACCAACAGGGGGTATATGCCTACGAGCAGTACTTC,CASSYQQGVYAYEQYF
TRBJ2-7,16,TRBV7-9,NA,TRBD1,TGTGCCAGCAGCTTAGAGGGACAGGGGGCGAAATACGAGCAGTACTTC,CASSLEGQGAKYEQYF
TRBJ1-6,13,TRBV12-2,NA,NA,TGTGCAAGTCGCTTCGCAGATAATTCACCCCTCCACTTT,CASRFADNSPLHF
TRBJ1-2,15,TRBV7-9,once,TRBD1,TGTGCCAGCAGCTTCGGACAGGGATTTAACTATGGCTACACCTTC,CASSFGQGFNYGYTF
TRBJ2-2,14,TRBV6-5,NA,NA,TGTGCCAGCACGCCCAAGCAATACACCGGGGAGCTGTTTTTT,CASTPKQYTGELFF
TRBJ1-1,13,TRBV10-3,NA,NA,TGTGCCATCAGTGACGGGGGTGGTTGGCAAGCTTTCTTT,CAISDGGGWQAFF